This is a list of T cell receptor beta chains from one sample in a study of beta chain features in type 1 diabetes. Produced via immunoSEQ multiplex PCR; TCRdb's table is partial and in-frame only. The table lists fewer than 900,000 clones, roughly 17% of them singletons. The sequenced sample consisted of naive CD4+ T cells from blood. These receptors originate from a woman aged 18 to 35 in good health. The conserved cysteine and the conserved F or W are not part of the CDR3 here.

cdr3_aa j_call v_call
ASPRQGNTGELF TRBJ2-2 TRBV21-1
ASSNSGRVAGELF TRBJ2-2 TRBV25-1
ASSQIAGDQPQH TRBJ1-5 TRBV4-2
ASTATGNPDTQY TRBJ2-3 TRBV2
ASSPGPGEVETQY TRBJ2-5 TRBV6-5
ASSQEIGLTYTTDTQY TRBJ2-3 TRBV4-1
ASSQGLRSGANVLT TRBJ2-6 TRBV4-3
ASSFVGIAVETQY TRBJ2-5 TRBV5-1
ASSLDPAYEQY TRBJ2-7 TRBV11-1
ASSELGSSYEQY TRBJ2-7 TRBV6-1
AYRLSGLNTEAF TRBJ1-1 TRBV7-9
ASSAVGQANPGAF TRBJ1-1 TRBV25-1
ASSLVAGSSYEQY TRBJ2-7 TRBV5-1
ASSRRTSGTYNEQF TRBJ2-1 TRBV7-3
ASSYWEGGYT TRBJ1-2 TRBV6-5
ASSLARTGDEQF TRBJ2-1 TRBV5-4
ASSPHSGSSYEQY TRBJ2-7 TRBV7-3
ASSLGSLTQGGYT TRBJ1-2 TRBV7-9
ASSSGTWGSPLH TRBJ1-6 TRBV7-2
ASSLPIGLAGVSNEQF TRBJ2-1 TRBV11-1
ATASQINEKLF TRBJ1-4 TRBV15
ASSWIFNRDRNEQF TRBJ2-1 TRBV27
AISGYGDQETQY TRBJ2-5 TRBV10-3
ASSIGGLPGELF TRBJ2-2 TRBV19
ASSLNPPTGDTQY TRBJ2-3 TRBV5-4
ASSVLAAFYNEQF TRBJ2-1 TRBV7-9
ATISGGSNEQF TRBJ2-1 TRBV10-3
ASSKSQPWTGIYEQY TRBJ2-7 TRBV21-1
ASSEAQGLNQPQH TRBJ1-5 TRBV6-1
ASSSPLAGSYEQY TRBJ2-7 TRBV6-6
ASRLPGVNEQF TRBJ2-1 TRBV19
ASSSQSHNEQF TRBJ2-1 TRBV7-3
ASSFQRHTEAF TRBJ1-1 TRBV27
ASSYPGQGPTVLLSNQPQH TRBJ1-5 TRBV14
AISDRLTNEKLF TRBJ1-4 TRBV10-3
ASSQDPRVSYGYT TRBJ1-2 TRBV4-3
ATGTGTGDTQY TRBJ2-3 TRBV10-3
ASSLGLAGVETQY TRBJ2-5 TRBV28
ASSLMNYGYT TRBJ1-2 TRBV5-1
ASTLGSWQETQY TRBJ2-5 TRBV5-6
AISDPGWGQETQY TRBJ2-5 TRBV10-3
ASSLLGDTEAF TRBJ1-1 TRBV7-6
ASSFHTDTQY TRBJ2-3 TRBV5-6
ASSEALFRVPEKLF TRBJ1-4 TRBV6-1
ASMAGGGHGYT TRBJ1-2 TRBV11-2
ASSLARGQY TRBJ2-7 TRBV28
ASSILTQGNQPQH TRBJ1-5 TRBV19
ASSPTPGQGYYSQY TRBJ2-3 TRBV5-4
ASSPALTKGTDTQY TRBJ2-3 TRBV7-3
ASSQGYTQY TRBJ2-3 TRBV14
ASSSLADYEQY TRBJ2-7 TRBV18